This TCR beta chain was sequenced in a study of cytomegalovirus exposure and HLA in healthy donors. Here immunoSEQ multiplex PCR was the method, and the copy in TCRdb shows in-frame clones only, minus some. The sample contains approximately 160,000 clones, 70% to 90% of which appear only once. From germline, CDR1 is ENHRY and CDR2 SYGVKD. Trimming cost V 3 bases and J 5 bases; bases outside gene matches: 3. The CDR3 runs 14 residues. The chain links TRBV10-3 to TRBJ2-7; 11 nucleotides match TRBD2. Sequenced material: PBMCs. The receptor was derived from a woman aged 30 to 39 in good health and CMV-seronegative. The CDR3 spells CAISDSGGANEQYF. In nucleotides, the CDR3 is TGTGCCATCAGTGATAGCGGGGGGGCCAACGAGCAGTACTTC.